This TCR beta chain comes out of a study of blood T cell repertoires in COVID-19 (TCRdb year 2020). As for the study more broadly: Collaborator samples came from the United States, Italy and Spain and covered acute and convalescent phases of COVID-19. The prospective study material was composed of cDNA or gDNA derived from T cells, B-cell-depleted T cells, or PBMCs. The dataset comprised deeply sampled blood TCRbeta repertoires from subjects exposed to, actively infected with, or recovered from COVID-19. The repertoires were made available in a free public database intended to serve as a resource for research on the immune response to SARS-CoV-2. The samples were drawn from two sources: the first 160 participants of the ongoing ImmuneRACE study, and 950 to 1,500 subjects contributed by 6 global collaborators. Nearly every sample came with metadata listing a de-identified subject ID, COVID-19 status, age in years and sex. Where available, HLA class I and class II types were taken from metadata supplied by the sample provider and were not determined by assay-based typing. Findings and caveats that apply to the study as a whole: The amount of clinical and demographic metadata varied by source and participant and was provided uncurated.

From the cysteine through the phenylalanine, the CDR3 covers 15 amino acids. Of the read, only the CDR3 DNA is kept; its 45 bases are in frame from base 1. Reading the germline V gene gives CDR1 MNHEY and CDR2 SVGAGI. Cut back by 0 bases and 5 bases, the V and J ends lie 11 bases apart. TCRbeta CDR3 regions were amplified from genomic DNA using the immunoSEQ Assay, a bias-controlled multiplex PCR. The paper's processing steps were these. The number of nucleated cells in each sample was estimated from the amplification of reference gene primers within the assay. To quantify the absolute abundance of each unique TCRbeta CDR3 rearrangement, sequence reads were collapsed and filtered. For each sample, productive Simpson clonality was calculated as the square root of Simpson's diversity index over productive rearrangements. TCRdb took over this immuneACCESS table, retaining in-frame rearrangements with V and J assigned. Such tables are incomplete; in checked studies, under half of the missing clones stem from an unresolved V gene, and the remainder is unexplained. Clone size and V and J calls were adopted from that table, with D and trimming inferred from the DNA. This sample lists approximately 70,000 clones; 79% were detected once. 5.4% of the sample is held by the ten biggest clonotypes.

As regards this clone: Which antigen it targets is not known. The input lacks base qualities; no much larger clone sits a single base away.

Collaborating institutions collected whole blood in K2EDTA tubes following their own protocols. For TCRbeta analysis, collaborator samples were shipped as frozen whole blood, as isolated PBMCs, or as DNA extracted from either sample type. Sample: peripheral blood. The sequence was collected from an elderly woman with active or convalescent COVID-19. The sequence is built from TRBV6-5 and TRBJ1-5; tentative D gene TRBD1, with 6 bases matching. The sequenced DNA: TGTGCCAGCAGTTACTCGTGGCAGGGGTATCAGCCCCAGCATTTT. This sequence encodes CASSYSWQGYQPQHF.